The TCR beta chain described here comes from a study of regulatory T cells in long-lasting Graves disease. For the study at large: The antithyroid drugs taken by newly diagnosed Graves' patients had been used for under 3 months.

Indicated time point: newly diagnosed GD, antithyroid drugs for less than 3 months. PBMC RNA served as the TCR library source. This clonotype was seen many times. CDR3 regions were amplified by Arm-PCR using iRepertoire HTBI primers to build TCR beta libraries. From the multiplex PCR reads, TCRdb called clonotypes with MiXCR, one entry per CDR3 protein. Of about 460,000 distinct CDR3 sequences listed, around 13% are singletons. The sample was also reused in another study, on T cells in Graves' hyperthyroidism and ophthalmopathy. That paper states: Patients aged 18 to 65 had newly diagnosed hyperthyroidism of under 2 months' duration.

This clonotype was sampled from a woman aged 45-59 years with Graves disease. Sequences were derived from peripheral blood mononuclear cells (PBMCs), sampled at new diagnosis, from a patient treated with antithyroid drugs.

In nucleotides, the CDR3 is TGTGCCAGCAGCCACAGCACGGGAGGTTATACCGGGGAGCTGTTTTTT. Translated: CASSHSTGGYTGELFF. The chain uses TRBV7-3 and TRBJ2-2; 7 bases match TRBD2. The germline gives CDR1 SGHTA, CDR2 FQGTGA. The CDR3 is made up of 16 amino acids. J gave up 5 bases and V 5 bases, and 11 bases lay outside the gene matches.